The entry below gives a single T cell receptor beta chain sequence along with its context. This clonotype was seen a few times. This clone's antigen is unknown. No clone much larger than this one lies a single base away; base qualities are absent. The germline V gene supplies CDR1 SQVTM and CDR2 ANQGSEA. The CDR3 measures 13 amino acids from cysteine to phenylalanine. Only CDR3 DNA remains: 39 bases, in frame from the first base. Between the V and J ends, shortened by 5 bases and 2 bases respectively, the junction contains 11 bases. Libraries were constructed by PCR. The listed sequencing device is Illumina HiSeq 2500. Molecular barcoding was employed in the preparation of TCR libraries, with unique molecular identifiers being used to normalize TCRbeta repertoire quantification. Using fastp at Q25 and MiXCR, TCRdb reprocessed the public reads and kept productive beta chains. Each record represents a unique CDR3 protein, reported with the most common genes and DNA among its rows. The sample has about 420,000 distinct CDR3 sequences on record, around 15% of them singletons. The ten largest make up approximately 28% of the sample.

This sample was included in a study of T-cell reconstitution after alpha-beta-depleted transplantation in children (TCRdb year 2016). Study-wide context: Using TCR repertoire profiling, the study quantitatively followed how T-cell immune reconstitution unfolded in children after TCRalphabeta/CD19-depleted allogeneic hematopoietic cell transplantation.

The sample's treatment or condition label, in plain terms: allogeneic hematopoietic cell transplantation with graft depleted of TCRalphabeta T cells and CD19 B cells. The children who served as transplant recipients had been given grafts of TCRalphabeta/CD19-depleted allogeneic hematopoietic cells. Study-wide conclusions, independent of this receptor: Hyperexpanded clone frequencies declined over subsequent months; after one year, T-cell counts and TCRbeta diversity were mostly attributed to newly produced T cells. In some patients, the high TCRbeta diversity seen at day 60 was put down to recipient T cells and intrathymic progenitors that had survived conditioning. Apparently early alphabetaT-cell count recovery about two months after transplant reportedly relied on only several hundred rapidly expanded clones derived from non-depleted graft cells.

This TCR was recovered from a boy younger than two who had a stem cell transplant for Wiskott-Aldrich syndrome, so the T cells may come from the graft donor. Sequenced material: PBMCs, mostly from graft donor cells, taken 360 days after TCRalphabeta/CD19-depleted stem cell transplant. The sequence is built from TRBV29-1 and TRBJ2-3; the D segment is perhaps TRBD1 or TRBD2, each sharing 6 matched bases. Here the CDR3 is given as CSVRRGTTDTQYF. The DNA sequence is as follows: TGCAGCGTTCGGAGGGGGACCACAGATACGCAGTATTTT.